This T cell receptor (beta chain) appears in the sequencing data of a study of T cells after yellow fever vaccination. Study-level findings and limits: In post-booster samples, most primary-vaccination clones reappeared (96% CD4, 88% CD8).

Concerning this clonotype itself: Its matching antigen is unknown.

Trimming took 1 base from V and 7 from J, leaving 12 bases between them. There are 15 residues in the CDR3. Germline assignment: CDR1 SGDLS and CDR2 YYNGEE. For TCR, cDNA came from 5'RACE template switching, which added a universal primer site and UMIs. TCRdb analysed the 5' RACE reads with MiXCR anew, one entry per CDR3 protein. The sample lists 450,000 to 600,000 distinct CDR3 sequences; less than 20% were seen once. The starting material was PBMCs, obtained less than 6 days after the first yellow fever vaccination. The receptor comes from a young man who received the YFV17D yellow fever vaccine. The chain carries TRBV9 and TRBJ1-6; D may be TRBD1 (5 bases). The CDR3 spells CASSVSGGRNSPLHF. In DNA form, the CDR3 reads TGTGCCAGCAGCGTAAGTGGGGGAAGGAATTCACCCCTCCACTTT.